The 10 T cell receptor beta chains presented below share a single source sample, sequenced in a study of beta chain features in type 1 diabetes. As every portion of the isolated RNA was reverse transcribed, the sequencing read expressed TCRB transcripts. Sequencing used immunoSEQ multiplex PCR; TCRdb keeps in-frame clones, though not all of them. The repertoire consists of about 700,000 clones, with roughly 12% occurring once and the leading ten covering less than 0.025%. Findings and caveats of the study: In every one of the four CD4+ subsets, TCRB CDR3s were moderately but significantly shorter in Type 1 diabetes patients.

What these receptors recognize is not known. Sequenced material: naive CD4+ T cells from blood. These receptors were collected from a man between 18 and 35 years old with type 1 diabetes.

This clone appeared a few times. The CDR3 region has the DNA TGTGCCTGGAGTCTTCGAGGGTGGAGATCACCCCTCCACTTT. As protein: CAWSLRGWRSPLHF. The chain links TRBV30 to TRBJ1-6; D unresolved. CDR3 size: 14 residues. Between the trimmed V and J ends, which lost 2 bases and 10 bases, there was a span of 15 bases. Germline-derived CDR1 and CDR2 are GTSNPN and SVGIG (reference sequence).

The J gene is TRBJ2-6, the V gene TRBV6-6; D tentatively reads TRBD1 or TRBD2 (5 bases each). V lost 5 bases and J lost 1, with 12 bases in between. Germline assignment: CDR1 MNHNY and CDR2 SVGAGI (reference sequence). The CDR3 runs 16 residues. The CDR3 nucleotides are TGTGCCAGCAGTCCCACGGGGCAGTCTGGGGCCAACGTCCTGACTTTC. Protein sequence: CASSPTGQSGANVLTF.

The chain couples TRBV14 to TRBJ2-1, with 8 bases lining up with TRBD1. This CDR3 comprises 14 residues. In germline, CDR1 is SGHDN, CDR2 FVKESK. V lost 7 bases and J lost 1; bases outside the gene matches: 3. The CDR3 loop is CASTRDRSYNEQFF. CDR3 nucleotides: TGTGCCAGCACCCGGGACAGGTCCTACAATGAGCAGTTCTTC. The entire variable domain, with the rest obtained from reference TRBV14 and TRBJ2-1, is as follows: EAGVTQFPSHSVIEKGQTVTLRCDPISGHDNLYWYRRVMGKEIKFLLHFVKESKQDESGMPNNRFLAERTGGTYSTLKVQPAELEDSGVYFCASTRDRSYNEQFFGPGTRLTVL.

Only one count was recorded for this clone. V and J are TRBV19 and TRBJ1-5, with a tentative D call TRBD1 (5 bases). V lost 5 bases and J 7 bases, leaving 21 bases between the germline ends. This CDR3 has 16 amino acids. CDR1 and CDR2 (germline): LNHDA, SQIVND (reference sequence). The CDR3 DNA follows: TGTGCCAGTAGTCCCCCCGGGACCGCGAGGGGACAGCCCCAGCATTTT. It encodes CASSPPGTARGQPQHF.

This sequence joins TRBV18 and TRBJ2-5; the D is unclear. Germline V gene sequence: CDR1 KGHSH, CDR2 LQKENI. There are 15 residues in the CDR3. Deletions cut 4 bases from V and 6 bases from J, with 18 bases between. CDR3 nucleotides: TGTGCCAGCTCACACACCTCGGATTACGGACAGACCCAGTACTTC. Translation: CASSHTSDYGQTQYF.

The J gene is TRBJ1-1, the V gene TRBV29-1; 7 positions agree with TRBD1. The V segment lost 4 bases and the J segment 1 base; nucleotides outside the gene matches: 6. The CDR3 is made up of 14 amino acids. Germline CDR1 is SQVTM and CDR2 is ANQGSEA. CDR3 region: CSVVRTGPNTEAFF. Written as DNA, the CDR3 is TGCAGCGTTGTTCGGACAGGCCCGAACACTGAAGCTTTCTTT.

This chain joins TRBV2 and TRBJ2-7, with TRBD1 matching 7 bases. V lost 11 bases and J lost 6; bases outside the gene matches: 10. The CDR3 extends over 12 amino acids. In germline, CDR1 is SNHLY, CDR2 FYNNEI. In DNA, the CDR3 is TGTGCCTCCCGACAGGGTGTGCGCGAGCAGTACTTC. Protein product: CASRQGVREQYF.

This clone occurred a few times. This chain uses TRBV4-1 with TRBJ1-2; 9 nucleotides align to TRBD1. The V segment lost 1 base and the J segment 7 bases; nucleotides outside the gene matches: 13. This CDR3 has 17 amino acids. Germline V gene lookup returns CDR1 MGHRA and CDR2 YSYEKL. The CDR3 DNA reads as TGCGCCAGCAGCCAAGTAGAGGTACGGGACAGGGATAGTGGCTACACCTTC. Translating it yields CASSQVEVRDRDSGYTF.

The V call is TRBV30, the J call TRBJ2-1, with D uncertain. The CDR3 spans 16 residues. The V end lost 3 bases, the J end lost 8 bases, and 23 bases lay between the germline ends. CDR1 and CDR2 (germline): GTSNPN, SVGIG (reference sequence). CDR3 DNA sequence: TGTGCCTGGAGGTCGGGCCAAGGCGGACCCTTCTATGAGCAGTTCTTC. Translation: CAWRSGQGGPFYEQFF.

V gene TRBV7-3 combines with J gene TRBJ2-6; perhaps TRBD1 as D (6 bases). Germline CDR1 and CDR2: SGHTA and FQGTGA. CDR3 size: 17 residues. V was pared by 4 bases and J by 3 bases, with 16 bases between. CDR3 in DNA: TGTGCCAGCAGCTATCAATCAGGGGAACGTGGGGCCAACGTCCTGACTTTC. As protein: CASSYQSGERGANVLTF.